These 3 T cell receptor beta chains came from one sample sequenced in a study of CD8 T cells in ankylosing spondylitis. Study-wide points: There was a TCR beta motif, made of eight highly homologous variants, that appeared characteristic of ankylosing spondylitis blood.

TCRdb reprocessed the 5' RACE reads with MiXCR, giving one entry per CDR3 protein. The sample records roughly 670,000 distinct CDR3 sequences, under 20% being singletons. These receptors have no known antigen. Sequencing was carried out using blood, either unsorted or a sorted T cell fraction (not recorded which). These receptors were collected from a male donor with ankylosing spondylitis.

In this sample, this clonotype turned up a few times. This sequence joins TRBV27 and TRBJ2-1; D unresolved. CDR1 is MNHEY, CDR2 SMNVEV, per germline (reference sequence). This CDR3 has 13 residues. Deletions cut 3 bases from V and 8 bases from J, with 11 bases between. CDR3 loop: CASSLVVSHEQFF. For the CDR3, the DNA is TGTGCCAGCAGTTTGGTAGTTTCTCATGAGCAGTTCTTC.

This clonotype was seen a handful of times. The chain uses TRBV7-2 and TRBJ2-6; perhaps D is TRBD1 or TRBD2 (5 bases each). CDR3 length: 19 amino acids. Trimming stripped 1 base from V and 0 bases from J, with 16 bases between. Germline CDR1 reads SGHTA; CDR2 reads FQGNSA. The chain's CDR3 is CASSLGFRDGNSGANVLTF. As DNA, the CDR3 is TGTGCCAGCAGCTTAGGCTTTCGGGACGGCAACTCTGGGGCCAACGTCCTGACTTTC.

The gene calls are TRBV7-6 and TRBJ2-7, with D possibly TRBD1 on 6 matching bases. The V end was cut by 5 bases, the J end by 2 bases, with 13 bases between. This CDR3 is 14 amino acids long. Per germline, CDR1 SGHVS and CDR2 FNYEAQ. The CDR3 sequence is CASSISTGTYEQYF. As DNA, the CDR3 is TGTGCCAGCAGCATCTCCACAGGGACCTACGAGCAGTACTTC.